A selection of T cell receptor beta chains follows, all from one sample in a study of cytomegalovirus exposure and HLA in healthy donors. Profiling relied on immunoSEQ multiplex PCR, and the TCRdb table lists in-frame clones only, not all of them. The repertoire consists of 150,000 to 200,000 clones, with 85% occurring once and the leading ten covering under 3%. The sample taken for sequencing was PBMCs. The receptor source for this set is a woman in her forties or fifties in good health and CMV-seronegative. The CDR3 runs from the conserved cysteine through the conserved F or W. The order of the fields is D gene, V gene, J gene, clone size, CDR3 DNA, CDR3 protein. The D gene is left open where the match is weak. Part of the rows lack a size; the others show once, few, many or a class for expanded clones.

D: TRBD1; V: TRBV27; J: TRBJ2-5; size: once; DNA: TGTGCCAGCAGTAGGGACAGGGGGGAGACCCAGTACTTC; CDR3: CASSRDRGETQYF
D: -; V: TRBV28; J: TRBJ2-3; size: -; DNA: TGTGCCAGCAGTCCCCGACAGGTACAAGATACGCAGTATTTT; CDR3: CASSPRQVQDTQYF
D: -; V: TRBV20-1; J: TRBJ1-1; size: once; DNA: TGCAGTGCCAGGAACACTGAAGCTTTCTTT; CDR3: CSARNTEAFF
D: TRBD2; V: TRBV28; J: TRBJ2-5; size: -; DNA: TGTGCCAGCAGAACTAAGGGACTAGCGGGAGGAGAGACCCAGTACTTC; CDR3: CASRTKGLAGGETQYF
D: -; V: TRBV30; J: TRBJ1-5; size: -; DNA: TGTGCGCTTACGGGACTCCAATGGGGCAATCAGCCCCAGCATTTT; CDR3: CALTGLQWGNQPQHF
D: TRBD2; V: TRBV29-1; J: TRBJ2-3; size: -; DNA: TGCAGCGTCGGGACTAGGTACACAGATACGCAGTATTTT; CDR3: CSVGTRYTDTQYF
D: -; V: TRBV28; J: TRBJ1-3; size: -; DNA: TGTGCCAGCAGCTCCGGAAACACCATATATTTT; CDR3: CASSSGNTIYF
D: TRBD2; V: TRBV4-1; J: TRBJ2-2; size: -; DNA: TGCGCCAGCAGCCAAGAGAAACTAGCGGGAGAAGGGAACACCGGGGAGCTGTTTTTT; CDR3: CASSQEKLAGEGNTGELFF
D: -; V: TRBV7-2; J: TRBJ1-2; size: -; DNA: TGTGCCAGCAGCAGTGGACACAGGGCCGGTGGCTACACCTTC; CDR3: CASSSGHRAGGYTF
D: TRBD2; V: TRBV19; J: TRBJ2-3; size: -; DNA: TGTGCCACCAAAAGAGGGGGCGTCGGCGGGAGGGCCGGCACAGATACGCAGTATTTT; CDR3: CATKRGGVGGRAGTDTQYF
D: TRBD2; V: TRBV5-6; J: TRBJ2-1; size: once; DNA: TGTGCCAGCAGTCTCTCACTAGCGGGCTCCTACAATGAGCAGTTCTTC; CDR3: CASSLSLAGSYNEQFF
D: -; V: TRBV30; J: TRBJ1-5; size: -; DNA: TGTGCCTGGAGTGCTTCGAGGAGCAATCAGCCCCAGCATTTT; CDR3: CAWSASRSNQPQHF
D: TRBD2; V: TRBV10-3; J: TRBJ2-7; size: -; DNA: TGTGCCATCAACGGCGGGAGTAACTACGAGCAGTACTTC; CDR3: CAINGGSNYEQYF
D: -; V: TRBV2; J: TRBJ2-5; size: -; DNA: TGTGCCAGCAGTGCCCGAGAGACCCAGTACTTC; CDR3: CASSARETQYF
D: TRBD1; V: TRBV27; J: TRBJ1-2; size: -; DNA: TGTGCCAGCAGTCCCGCGGGACAGGGTCGGGGCAACTATGGCTACACCTTC; CDR3: CASSPAGQGRGNYGYTF
D: -; V: TRBV13; J: TRBJ1-1; size: -; DNA: TGTGCCAGCAGCTCCGACACTTTACAGGGCTCGAACACTGAAGCTTTCTTT; CDR3: CASSSDTLQGSNTEAFF
D: -; V: TRBV6-1; J: TRBJ1-3; size: -; DNA: TGTGCCAGCAGTGAAGTGTCGGGGTACTCTGGAAACACCATATATTTT; CDR3: CASSEVSGYSGNTIYF
D: -; V: TRBV27; J: TRBJ1-4; size: -; DNA: TGTGCCAGCAGTTTAGTAGGGGGTGAAAAACTGTTTTTT; CDR3: CASSLVGGEKLFF
D: TRBD2; V: TRBV6-1; J: TRBJ2-1; size: once; DNA: TGTGCCAGCCGCCTCCTAGCGGGAGCCTACAATGAGCAGTTCTTC; CDR3: CASRLLAGAYNEQFF
D: -; V: TRBV28; J: TRBJ2-7; size: once; DNA: TGTGCCAGCAGACCTGGGGGGAGATCCTACGAGCAGTACTTC; CDR3: CASRPGGRSYEQYF
D: TRBD2; V: TRBV28; J: TRBJ2-5; size: -; DNA: TGTGCCAGCAGTCCCAGCGGGAGTGGTGAGACCCAGTACTTC; CDR3: CASSPSGSGETQYF
D: TRBD2; V: TRBV18; J: TRBJ2-4; size: -; DNA: TGTGCCAGCTCGGACGGGGCTAGCGGGAGGATAAAAAACATTCAGTACTTC; CDR3: CASSDGASGRIKNIQYF
D: -; V: TRBV9; J: TRBJ2-1; size: once; DNA: TGTGCCAGCAGCGTAGTTACCGGCGGGTCCTACAATGAGCAGTTCTTC; CDR3: CASSVVTGGSYNEQFF
D: -; V: TRBV30; J: TRBJ2-3; size: -; DNA: TGTGCCTGGAGTCGAAGTCGGGACAACCTAGGCTCAGATACGCAGTATTTT; CDR3: CAWSRSRDNLGSDTQYF
D: -; V: TRBV28; J: TRBJ2-7; size: -; DNA: TGTGCCAGCCGAACTACACCGTCCTACGAGCAGTACTTC; CDR3: CASRTTPSYEQYF
D: -; V: TRBV5-6; J: TRBJ1-3; size: once; DNA: TGTGCCAGCAGCTTACAGGGCATAGACACCATATATTTT; CDR3: CASSLQGIDTIYF
D: TRBD1; V: TRBV10-3; J: TRBJ1-2; size: -; DNA: TGTGCCATCAGTGCCCAGCGGGACAGGGGAGGCTATGGCTACACCTTC; CDR3: CAISAQRDRGGYGYTF
D: TRBD1; V: TRBV7-9; J: TRBJ2-7; size: once; DNA: TGTGCCAGCAGTCCACAGGGGCTTGACTCCTACGAGCAGTACTTC; CDR3: CASSPQGLDSYEQYF
D: TRBD1; V: TRBV7-6; J: TRBJ1-1; size: -; DNA: TGTGCCAGCAGCTGGGGACAGCTGAACACTGAAGCTTTCTTT; CDR3: CASSWGQLNTEAFF
D: TRBD2; V: TRBV27; J: TRBJ2-3; size: -; DNA: TGTGCCAGCAGTTCGACTAGCGGGAAAGGAGATACGCAGTATTTT; CDR3: CASSSTSGKGDTQYF
D: TRBD1; V: TRBV28; J: TRBJ2-7; size: -; DNA: TGTGCCAGCAGCCCCGGGACAGACTCCTACGAGCAGTACTTC; CDR3: CASSPGTDSYEQYF
D: TRBD2; V: TRBV15; J: TRBJ2-1; size: few; DNA: TGTGCCACCAGCAGGGAGACTAGCGGGAGAATTGGGGAGCAGTTCTTC; CDR3: CATSRETSGRIGEQFF
D: -; V: TRBV6-5; J: TRBJ1-2; size: -; DNA: TGTGCCAGCAGTTACCGGGACTCTGGCTACACCTTC; CDR3: CASSYRDSGYTF
D: -; V: TRBV6-5; J: TRBJ2-3; size: few; DNA: TGTGCCAGCAGTTCCCTTGGGCCCGAAACAGATACGCAGTATTTT; CDR3: CASSSLGPETDTQYF
D: -; V: TRBV2; J: TRBJ1-4; size: -; DNA: TGTGCCAGTGAACTCCGGGGGGTTAATGAAAAACTGTTTTTT; CDR3: CASELRGVNEKLFF
D: -; V: TRBV7-2; J: TRBJ2-1; size: once; DNA: TGTGCCAGCAGCTTACTAGATTCCAATGAGCAGTTCTTC; CDR3: CASSLLDSNEQFF
D: TRBD1; V: TRBV12-5; J: TRBJ2-7; size: -; DNA: TGTGCTAGTGGCCGACGACAGGGTGAATCCTACGAGCAGTACTTC; CDR3: CASGRRQGESYEQYF
D: TRBD1; V: TRBV11-2; J: TRBJ1-1; size: -; DNA: TGTGCCAGCAGCTCTCTAAGGACAGGGCGGTCGCCTGAAGCTTTCTTT; CDR3: CASSSLRTGRSPEAFF
D: -; V: TRBV30; J: TRBJ1-1; size: -; DNA: TGTGCCTGGAGTGGAGTAACAGTTGAAGCTTTCTTT; CDR3: CAWSGVTVEAFF
D: -; V: TRBV6-5; J: TRBJ1-1; size: -; DNA: TGTGCCAGCAGTTACTTCCGGGACACTGAAGCTTTCTTT; CDR3: CASSYFRDTEAFF
D: -; V: TRBV27; J: TRBJ2-5; size: -; DNA: TGTGCCAGCAGTGCCCCCGGGTTCCCCTCTGGGGAGACCCAGTACTTC; CDR3: CASSAPGFPSGETQYF
D: -; V: TRBV28; J: TRBJ1-1; size: -; DNA: TGTGCCAGCAGAACGAGCTGGGGCAACACTGAAGCTTTCTTT; CDR3: CASRTSWGNTEAFF
D: TRBD2; V: TRBV27; J: TRBJ2-7; size: few; DNA: TGTGCCAGCAGTCGCTCAGCGGGAGGGGCCTACGAGCAGTACTTC; CDR3: CASSRSAGGAYEQYF
D: TRBD2; V: TRBV6-1; J: TRBJ2-1; size: -; DNA: TGTGCCAGCAGTGAAGGGGGGACTAGCGGATACAATGAGCAGTTCTTC; CDR3: CASSEGGTSGYNEQFF
D: -; V: TRBV27; J: TRBJ1-5; size: -; DNA: TGTGCCAGCAGTCCCAGACAGGCCGCCGTGCGGCCCCAGCATTTT; CDR3: CASSPRQAAVRPQHF
D: TRBD2; V: TRBV5-1; J: TRBJ2-7; size: -; DNA: TGCGCCAGCAGTCAAGGACTAGCGGGAGGGCCTTGGTACTTC; CDR3: CASSQGLAGGPWYF
D: -; V: TRBV28; J: TRBJ1-2; size: -; DNA: TGTGCCAGCAGTTTGTCCGGGACACCGAATGGCTACACCTTC; CDR3: CASSLSGTPNGYTF
D: -; V: TRBV2; J: TRBJ1-2; size: -; DNA: TGTGCCAGCCCTCTGGGCCCTATTAACTATGGCTACACCTTC; CDR3: CASPLGPINYGYTF
D: TRBD1; V: TRBV28; J: TRBJ1-1; size: -; DNA: TGTGCCAGCAGTTCGCCGGGACAGCAAGCTTTCTTT; CDR3: CASSSPGQQAFF
D: -; V: TRBV5-1; J: TRBJ1-1; size: -; DNA: TGCGCCAGCAGATTAACAGGACCCAACACTGAAGCTTTCTTT; CDR3: CASRLTGPNTEAFF
D: -; V: TRBV29-1; J: TRBJ1-2; size: -; DNA: TGCAGCGTAACCCGGGACAACAAAATCTATGGCTACACCTTC; CDR3: CSVTRDNKIYGYTF
D: TRBD2; V: TRBV15; J: TRBJ2-1; size: -; DNA: TGTGCCACCAGCAGATTAGCGGGAGACCCCTACAATGAGCAGTTCTTC; CDR3: CATSRLAGDPYNEQFF
D: -; V: TRBV6-6; J: TRBJ2-2; size: -; DNA: TGTGCCAGCAGTACACGAGGGGGTGCCACCGGGGAGCTGTTTTTT; CDR3: CASSTRGGATGELFF
D: -; V: TRBV12-2; J: TRBJ1-2; size: -; DNA: TGTGCAAGTCGCTTAGTCGGGGGAGGGCGCGGCTACACCTTC; CDR3: CASRLVGGGRGYTF